This T cell receptor beta chain was obtained from a study of T cells after yellow fever vaccination (dated by TCRdb to about 2019). Broadly, across the study: Libraries from fractions with low cell numbers were prepared with the SMART-Seq v4 Ultra Low Input RNA kit. Bulk PBMC replicates and cell subsets were isolated from blood drawn at multiple timepoints before and after both primary and secondary immunization. To track T-cell clones before and after primary and booster YFV17D yellow fever vaccination, bulk TCR alpha and beta repertoires were sequenced longitudinally. The cohort comprised two healthy male donors, one aged 18 to 30 and one aged 30 to 39 years.

Synthesis of TCR cDNA relied on 5'RACE template switching, a step that introduced a universal primer site along with unique molecular identifiers. Priming for cDNA synthesis came from both the TCR alpha and TCR beta constant segments. Two PCR steps were used to amplify libraries, with sample barcodes and sequencing adapters being added in the second step. Sequencing of the libraries was done on either Illumina HiSeq 2500 (2x100 bp) or NovaSeq (2x150 bp). The original pipeline was this. MIGEC handled demultiplexing of reads and collapsing into UMI consensus sequences, while MiXCR performed V(D)J alignment. Vaccine-responding clonotypes were identified with edgeR using replicate PBMC samples, with FDR below 0.01 and a log2 fold change above 5 up to day 15 being required. Each bulk clonotype was labeled CD4 or CD8 based on which sequenced repertoire, CD4 or CD8, contained the clonotype at higher abundance. TCRdb reanalyzed the raw reads on its own, using fastp at Q25 for trimming and MiXCR for clone calling, and kept in-frame beta chains. Entries that share a CDR3 protein sequence are merged under the most common genes and DNA. TCRdb's processing, not the authors' own work, is the source of the V and J calls. Here the sample has approximately 250,000 distinct CDR3 sequences; approximately 6.3% occur a single time. The biggest ten clones account for more than 0.85% of the sample.

CDR1 and CDR2, per the germline V gene (reference sequence), are GTSNPN and SVGIG. V and J are trimmed by 1 base and 3 bases, and the gene matches miss 4 bases of the junction. The CDR3, from cysteine to phenylalanine, totals 14 residues. The entry retains the CDR3 DNA only, 42 bases that are in frame from base 1. The treatment or condition label on this specimen signifies: live attenuated yellow fever vaccine strain. PBMCs were isolated from peripheral blood using a standard Ficoll-Paque protocol. Dynabeads CD4 and CD8 positive selection kits were used to isolate the CD4 and CD8 T-cell fractions. TriZol was used to extract RNA from bulk PBMCs, from CD4 and CD8 fractions, and from dextramer-positive and dextramer-negative fractions. The investigation overall reported the following: After the booster, most of the clones that had expanded following primary vaccination were detected again (just under 97% of CD4 and around 90% of CD8), which suggests that memory was broadly maintained. Compared with the primary T-cell response, the secondary T-cell response was weaker but faster, peaking on day 5 rather than day 15. Only a couple of donors were included in the study, so the extent to which the findings can be generalized is limited. Computational filtering was required because FACS-sorted repertoires could contain abundant contaminating clonotypes from the bulk population. A small share of clonotypes occurred in both CD4 and CD8 compartments, likely arising from convergent recombination.

This clonotype was seen only a few times. Which antigen it targets is not known. No base-level quality is on record; no much larger clone is a single base apart. The sample here was CD4+ T cells sorted from PBMCs, taken on the day of the yellow fever booster vaccination. This TCR was sampled from a man aged 25-45 years who received the YFV17D yellow fever vaccine. Recombination linked TRBV30 to TRBJ1-2; 8 central bases correspond to TRBD1. The CDR3 protein is CAWSENRGYYGYTF. The nucleotide sequence reads TGTGCCTGGAGTGAGAACAGGGGGTACTATGGCTACACCTTC.